The entry below describes one TCR beta chain. This CDR3 contains 14 residues. The V end was cut by 8 bases, the J end by 0 bases, with 11 bases between. Germline V CDR1 and CDR2: SNHLY, FYNNEI. TCRdb's table, derived via immunoSEQ multiplex PCR, lists solely in-frame clones and lacks some. The sample yields approximately 79,000 clones, about 85% seen once. This entry comes from a study of OX40 agonist ivuxolimab in advanced cancers. Study information: Among those treated, three patients had partial responses, one with hepatocellular carcinoma and two with cutaneous melanoma.

The source was CD4+ or CD8+ T cells sorted from blood, collected in a trial of the OX40 agonist ivuxolimab. The chain couples TRBV2 to TRBJ1-5; D uncertain. The TCR sequence derives from an adult with an advanced solid tumor such as melanoma, head and neck, liver or kidney cancer. The CDR3 coding sequence is TGTGCCAGCGTGCCGGACGGTAGCAATCAGCCCCAGCATTTT. Translated, it gives CASVPDGSNQPQHF.